This TCR beta chain was identified during a study of blood T cell repertoires in COVID-19. On the study more broadly: Sites in the United States, Italy and Spain provided acute and convalescent COVID-19 samples.

Per the germline V gene, CDR1 is MNHEY and CDR2 is SMNVEV (reference sequence). V lost 6 bases, J lost 4 bases, and 6 bases stayed unmatched. The CDR3 extends over 14 amino acids. Profiling relied on immunoSEQ multiplex PCR, and the TCRdb table lists in-frame clones only, not all of them. The sample holds roughly 150,000 clones, more than 65% seen once. The clonotype was recovered from a woman of 80 years or more with acute or convalescent COVID-19. The chain is built from TRBV27 and TRBJ2-7, with 10 bases that match TRBD1. Sequencing was carried out using peripheral blood. CDR3 coding DNA: TGTGCCAGCAGATTCGGGGACAGGGGTTACGAGCAGTACTTC. Translation gives CASRFGDRGYEQYF.